This T cell receptor (beta chain) derives from a study of cytomegalovirus exposure and HLA in healthy donors. Study-wide results and limits: With DRB1 most and HLA-C fewest, TCR association rates differed between HLA loci in a later analysis.

Primers for the PCR totalled 60 Vbeta and 13 Jbeta. Repertoires were generated with immunoSEQ multiplex PCR, while TCRdb's copy carries only in-frame clones and drops some. The table shows some 110,000 clones, with around 75% occurring only once. The trim removed 3 bases at V and 9 bases at J, leaving 8 bases unmatched. Germline-derived CDR1 and CDR2 are SGHNT and YYREEE (reference sequence). The CDR3 extends over 14 amino acids. Notes on this clone: The antigen remains unidentified.

The V gene is TRBV5-4, the J gene TRBJ2-3; TRBD2 aligns across 9 bases. The sequencing input was PBMCs. The clonotype was recovered from a man aged 35-49 years in good health and CMV-seronegative. DNA of the CDR3: TGTGCCAGCAGCTCGGGGCTAGCGGGATTCACGCAGTATTTT. This codes for CASSSGLAGFTQYF.